These 22 T cell receptor beta chains originate from one sample sequenced in a study of control samples from healthy donors and cancer patients. TCRdb's copy holds only in-frame clones and misses some; the assay was immunoSEQ multiplex PCR. The data contain around 190,000 clones, around nine tenths of them singletons. The sample taken for sequencing was blood. These receptor sequences come from a young man in good health.

J is TRBJ1-2 and V is TRBV2; 7 bases map to TRBD1. Germline V gene data show CDR1 as SNHLY and CDR2 as FYNNEI. J lost 8 bases, V lost 5 bases, and 11 bases had no gene match. The CDR3 is 14 amino acids. Here the CDR3 reads CASSSGQTTGGYTF. CDR3 bases: TGTGCCAGCAGTTCGGGACAGACCACAGGGGGCTACACCTTC.

In this sample, this clone turned up a few times. The CDR3 DNA follows: TGTGCCAGTAGTACCTCACGTACCGGGGAGCTGTTTTTT. Its translation: CASSTSRTGELFF. The chain carries TRBV19 and TRBJ2-2; D is ambiguous. The V gene lost 4 bases and the J gene lost 5 bases, with 8 bases spanning the gap. CDR1 is LNHDA and CDR2 is SQIVND in the germline V gene (reference sequence). The CDR3 totals 13 residues.

This chain uses TRBV27 with TRBJ2-5; the D gene is possibly TRBD1 (6 bases). The germline V gene has CDR1 MNHEY and CDR2 SMNVEV (reference sequence). The CDR3 contains 13 residues. With 0 bases removed from V and 5 bases from J, the gap between germline ends came to 7 bases. CDR3 residues: CASSLSRGETQYF. In nucleotides, the CDR3 is TGTGCCAGCAGTTTATCCAGGGGTGAGACCCAGTACTTC.

The chain has TRBV11-2 and TRBJ1-2, with a weak D call TRBD1 (5 bases). Trimming stripped 7 bases from V and 0 bases from J, with 15 bases between. CDR3 length: 15 residues. Germline lookup yields CDR1 SGHAT and CDR2 FQNNGV. The CDR3: CASIPDGAANYGYTF. CDR3 DNA sequence: TGTGCCAGCATCCCGGACGGGGCAGCTAACTATGGCTACACCTTC.

For the CDR3, the DNA is TGTGCCACCAGCAGGACAGGCGCAACTAATGAAAAACTGTTTTTT. Residues: CATSRTGATNEKLFF. The genes are TRBV15 and TRBJ1-4; perhaps TRBD1 as D (6 bases). Germline V CDR1 and CDR2: LNHNV, YYDKDF (reference sequence). The CDR3 is 15 amino acids. Trimming took off 3 bases at V and 0 bases at J, with 8 bases between the two ends.

The chain recombines TRBV27 with TRBJ1-5, with D possibly being TRBD1 (6 bases). CDR3 length: 14 residues. The V and J ends lost 6 bases and 7 bases respectively, with 16 bases between them. The V gene's germline CDR1 is MNHEY and CDR2 SMNVEV (reference sequence). This CDR3 reads CASSPRGNGQPQHF. CDR3 bases: TGTGCCAGCAGCCCCAGGGGAAACGGGCAGCCCCAGCATTTT.

The chain carries TRBV4-1 and TRBJ1-6; D possibly corresponds to TRBD1 (6 bases). The CDR3 runs to 16 residues. Trimming removed 0 bases from V and 7 bases from J, with 13 bases in between. Germline CDR1 is MGHRA and CDR2 is YSYEKL. The chain's CDR3 is CASSQEIQGANSPLHF. Here the CDR3 DNA reads TGCGCCAGCAGCCAAGAGATACAGGGAGCAAATTCACCCCTCCACTTT.

The chain carries TRBV6-6 and TRBJ2-7; D unclear. The CDR3 spans 14 residues. V was shortened by 0 bases and J by 0 bases, with 6 bases between the two germline ends. Germline values: CDR1 MNHNY, CDR2 SVGAGI (reference sequence). CDR3 loop: CASSYSPDSYEQYF. CDR3 bases: TGTGCCAGCAGTTACTCGCCGGACTCCTACGAGCAGTACTTC.

This chain connects TRBV10-3 to TRBJ2-3, with D unclear. The CDR3 is 18 residues long. Germline lookup yields CDR1 ENHRY and CDR2 SYGVKD. V lost 4 bases and J 1 base, leaving 21 bases between the germline ends. The CDR3 here is CAISGLYGLGLGTDTQYF. CDR3 coding DNA: TGTGCCATCAGTGGACTTTACGGGCTGGGTTTAGGCACAGATACGCAGTATTTT.

This rearrangement joins TRBV6-6 to TRBJ2-5; D may be TRBD2 (5 bases). This CDR3 comprises 14 residues. Trimming shortened V by 4 bases and J by 3 bases, and 12 bases separated the two germline ends. CDR1 and CDR2 from the germline V gene are MNHNY and SVGAGI (reference sequence). The CDR3 is CASSSRRNEETQYF. CDR3 in DNA: TGTGCCAGCAGTTCCCGGAGGAACGAAGAGACCCAGTACTTC.

This chain connects TRBV10-3 to TRBJ2-1, with TRBD2 as a possible D gene (6 bases). Deletions cut 9 bases from V and 4 bases from J, with 16 bases between. The CDR3 consists of 14 residues. Germline values: CDR1 ENHRY, CDR2 SYGVKD. CDR3 in DNA: TGTGCCATTGGAGGGACTGTGGGATACAATGAGCAGTTCTTC. This encodes CAIGGTVGYNEQFF.

The chain carries TRBV5-1 and TRBJ2-7; 8 nucleotides line up with TRBD1. With 0 bases clipped from V and 3 bases from J, the junction kept 5 bases outside the gene matches. Per the germline V gene, CDR1 is SGHRS and CDR2 is YFSETQ. CDR3 length: 15 amino acids. The CDR3: CASSLGLGQVYEQYF. In DNA, the CDR3 is TGCGCCAGCAGCTTGGGGTTGGGACAGGTCTACGAGCAGTACTTC. Complete variable domain (other parts from reference TRBV5-1 and TRBJ2-7): KAGVTQTPRYLIKTRGQQVTLSCSPISGHRSVSWYQQTPGQGLQFLFEYFSETQRNKGNFPGRFSGRQFSNSRSEMNVSTLELGDSALYLCASSLGLGQVYEQYFGPGTRLTVT.

This clone was recorded once. The chain has TRBV7-2 and TRBJ2-7; D is possibly TRBD1 or TRBD2 (5 bases each). Per germline, CDR1 SGHTA and CDR2 FQGNSA. The CDR3 spans 13 residues. V was pared by 1 base and J by 3 bases, with 7 bases between. In nucleotides, the CDR3 is TGTGCCAGCAGCTTAGTGAGGGGCTACGAGCAGTACTTC. Translated: CASSLVRGYEQYF.

The chain is built from TRBV6-5 and TRBJ2-3; TRBD1 matches 10 bases. This CDR3 spans 15 amino acids. V gave up 2 bases and J gave up 3 bases; unmatched junction bases: 2. Germline CDR1 and CDR2: MNHEY and SVGAGI. The CDR3 here is CASSYGTGDTDTQYF. CDR3 sequence (DNA): TGTGCCAGCAGTTACGGGACAGGGGATACAGATACGCAGTATTTT.

The chain uses TRBV7-9 and TRBJ1-5; D is possibly TRBD1 (5 bases). Germline V CDR1 and CDR2: SEHNR, FQNEAQ (reference sequence). The CDR3 sequence is 12 residues long. V shed 5 bases and J shed 5 bases, with 7 bases lying between them. CDR3 amino acids: CASSQGHQPQHF. The DNA for the CDR3 is TGTGCCAGCAGCCAGGGTCATCAGCCCCAGCATTTT.

The rearrangement links TRBV6-5 to TRBJ1-1; TRBD1 aligns across 7 bases. Per the germline V gene, CDR1 is MNHEY and CDR2 is SVGAGI. The CDR3 runs to 14 residues. Trimming cost V 0 bases and J 4 bases; bases outside gene matches: 2. This CDR3 reads CASSYSTGPTEAFF. The CDR3 DNA is TGTGCCAGCAGTTACTCGACAGGGCCCACTGAAGCTTTCTTT.

The chain employs TRBV9 and TRBJ2-2; D unresolved. This CDR3 is 14 amino acids long. V lost 0 bases and J 8 bases, leaving 11 bases between the germline ends. Germline lookup yields CDR1 SGDLS and CDR2 YYNGEE. This chain's CDR3 is CASSVDLGRGELFF. The CDR3 coding sequence is TGTGCCAGCAGCGTAGATTTGGGCCGGGGGGAGCTGTTTTTT. The full variable domain, its missing parts supplied by reference TRBV9 and TRBJ2-2, is DSGVTQTPKHLITATGQRVTLRCSPRSGDLSVYWYQQSLDQGLQFLIQYYNGEERAKGNILERFSAQQFPDLHSELNLSSLELGDSALYFCASSVDLGRGELFFGEGSRLTVL.

The V call is TRBV16, the J call TRBJ2-5, with 7 nucleotides matching TRBD2. The V gene's germline CDR1 is KGHSY and CDR2 FQNENV. The CDR3 is made up of 15 amino acids. The J segment lost 0 bases and the V segment lost 0 bases, leaving 1 base of the junction unmatched. The chain's CDR3 is CASSQSGGNQETQYF. Written as DNA, the CDR3 is TGTGCCAGCAGCCAATCCGGGGGGAACCAAGAGACCCAGTACTTC.

The chain links TRBV24-1 to TRBJ2-3; TRBD1 might be the D (5 bases). In germline, CDR1 is KGHDR, CDR2 SFDVKD. V gave up 4 bases and J gave up 8 bases, with 21 bases separating them. CDR3 length equals 16 residues. The CDR3 here is CATSDPTVPELGTQYF. The CDR3, as DNA: TGTGCCACCAGTGACCCGACAGTTCCCGAATTAGGTACGCAGTATTTT.

The chain combines TRBV7-2 with TRBJ1-1, with 7 bases that match TRBD1. The CDR3 runs to 14 residues. The germline V gene has CDR1 SGHTA and CDR2 FQGNSA. The trim removed 8 bases at V and 2 bases at J, leaving 8 bases unmatched. CDR3 DNA sequence: TGTGCCAGCGAAAACAGGGGCGGAAACACTGAAGCTTTCTTT. Amino acid sequence: CASENRGGNTEAFF.

The chain combines TRBV29-1 with TRBJ1-2; D is unresolved. The CDR3 runs to 11 residues. The germline V and J ends were trimmed by 6 bases and 3 bases, with 8 bases remaining between them. Germline V gene data show CDR1 as SQVTM and CDR2 as ANQGSEA. CDR3: CSVKGYYGYTF. In DNA form, the CDR3 reads TGCAGCGTGAAGGGCTACTATGGCTACACCTTC. Filled out from reference TRBV29-1 and TRBJ1-2, the complete variable domain reads SAVISQKPSRDICQRGTSLTIQCQVDSQVTMMFWYRQQPGQSLTLIATANQGSEATYESGFVIDKFPISRPNLTFSTLTVSNMSPEDSSIYLCSVKGYYGYTFGSGTRLTVV.

The rearrangement links TRBV29-1 to TRBJ1-1; no definite D call. Germline V gives CDR1 SQVTM, CDR2 ANQGSEA. V was pared by 7 bases and J by 1 base, with 13 bases between. The CDR3 covers 13 residues. For the CDR3, the DNA is TGCAGCGCCGTTAAACTCTCGAACACTGAAGCTTTCTTT. This encodes CSAVKLSNTEAFF.